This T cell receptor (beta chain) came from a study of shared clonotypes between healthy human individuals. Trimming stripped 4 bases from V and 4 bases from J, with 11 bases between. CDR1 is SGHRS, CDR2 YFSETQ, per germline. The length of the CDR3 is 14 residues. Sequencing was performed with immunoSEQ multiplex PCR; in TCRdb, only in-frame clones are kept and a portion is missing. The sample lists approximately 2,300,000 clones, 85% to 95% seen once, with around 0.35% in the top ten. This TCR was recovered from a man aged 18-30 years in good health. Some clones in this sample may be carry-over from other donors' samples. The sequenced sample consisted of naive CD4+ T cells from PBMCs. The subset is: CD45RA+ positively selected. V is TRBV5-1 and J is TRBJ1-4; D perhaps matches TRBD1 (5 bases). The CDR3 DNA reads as TGCGCCAGCAGCCGGGACGGCGATAATGAAAAACTGTTTTTT. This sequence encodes CASSRDGDNEKLFF. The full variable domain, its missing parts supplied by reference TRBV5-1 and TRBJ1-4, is KAGVTQTPRYLIKTRGQQVTLSCSPISGHRSVSWYQQTPGQGLQFLFEYFSETQRNKGNFPGRFSGRQFSNSRSEMNVSTLELGDSALYLCASSRDGDNEKLFFGSGTQLSVL.